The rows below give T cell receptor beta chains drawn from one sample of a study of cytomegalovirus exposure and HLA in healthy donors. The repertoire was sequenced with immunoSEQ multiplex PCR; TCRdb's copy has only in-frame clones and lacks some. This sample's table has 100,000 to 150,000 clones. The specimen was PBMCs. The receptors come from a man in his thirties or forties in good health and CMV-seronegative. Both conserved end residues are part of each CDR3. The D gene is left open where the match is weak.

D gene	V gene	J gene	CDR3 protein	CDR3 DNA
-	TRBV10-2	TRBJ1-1	CASSYLAQVGMNTEAFF	TGCGCCAGCAGCTACCTAGCGCAAGTGGGCATGAACACTGAAGCTTTCTTT
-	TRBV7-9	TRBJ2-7	CASSLGARFYEQYF	TGTGCCAGCAGCTTAGGGGCGAGATTCTACGAGCAGTACTTC
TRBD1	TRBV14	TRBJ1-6	CASSDRTGGSPLHF	TGTGCCAGCAGCGATCGGACAGGGGGATCACCCCTCCACTTT
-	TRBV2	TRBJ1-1	CASHPGYMNTEAFF	TGTGCCAGCCATCCAGGGTACATGAACACTGAAGCTTTCTTT
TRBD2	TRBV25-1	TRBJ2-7	CASSGRGGRSYEQYF	TGTGCCAGCAGTGGGCGGGGCGGGAGATCTTACGAGCAGTACTTC
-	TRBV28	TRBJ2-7	CASSSRGRESYEQYF	TGTGCCAGCAGTTCCCGGGGGCGGGAGTCCTACGAGCAGTACTTC
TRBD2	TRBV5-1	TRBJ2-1	CASSLGGTSEQFF	TGCGCCAGCAGCTTGGGGGGGACTAGCGAGCAGTTCTTC
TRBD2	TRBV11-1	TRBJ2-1	CASSTRTSVNEQFF	TGTGCCAGCAGCACTCGGACTAGTGTAAATGAGCAGTTCTTC
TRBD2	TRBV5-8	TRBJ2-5	CASSLGVAGDETQYF	TGTGCCAGCAGCTTGGGGGTAGCGGGAGACGAGACCCAGTACTTC
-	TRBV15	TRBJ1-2	CATSRARLEGYGYTF	TGTGCCACCAGCAGAGCACGGCTGGAGGGGTATGGCTACACCTTC
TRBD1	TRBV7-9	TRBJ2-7	CASSLGDRGPWGYEQYF	TGTGCCAGCAGCTTAGGGGACAGGGGACCCTGGGGTTACGAGCAGTACTTC
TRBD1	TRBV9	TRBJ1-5	CASSAGQGGNQPQHF	TGTGCCAGCAGCGCCGGACAGGGGGGGAATCAGCCCCAGCATTTT
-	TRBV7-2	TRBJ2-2	CASTDAGTGELFF	TGTGCCAGCACCGATGCAGGCACCGGGGAGCTGTTTTTT
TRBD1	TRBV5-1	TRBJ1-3	CASSEQGAGGNTIYF	TGCGCCAGCAGCGAACAGGGGGCTGGGGGAAACACCATATATTTT
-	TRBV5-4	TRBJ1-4	CASSLDPVGGREKLFF	TGTGCCAGCAGCTTGGACCCCGTAGGGGGTCGTGAAAAACTGTTTTTT
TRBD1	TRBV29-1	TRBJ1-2	CSVEDRQGNYGYTF	TGCAGCGTTGAAGATCGACAGGGGAACTATGGCTACACCTTC
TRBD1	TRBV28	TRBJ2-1	CASTEGQGRYNEQFF	TGTGCCAGCACCGAGGGACAGGGACGATACAATGAGCAGTTCTTC
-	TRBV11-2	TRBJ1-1	CASSSQGNTEAFF	TGTGCCAGCAGCTCACAGGGGAACACTGAAGCTTTCTTT
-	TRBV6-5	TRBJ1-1	CASSRDFLNTEAFF	TGTGCCAGCAGCCGGGACTTTTTGAACACTGAAGCTTTCTTT
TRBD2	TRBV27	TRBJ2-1	CASSFQREKGYNEQFF	TGTGCCAGCAGTTTCCAGCGGGAGAAGGGATACAATGAGCAGTTCTTC
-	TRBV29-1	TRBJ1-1	CSVEDGGAQAFF	TGCAGCGTTGAAGATGGGGGGGCGCAAGCTTTCTTT
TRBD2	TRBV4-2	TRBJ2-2	CASSQGGGMNTGELFF	TGTGCCAGCAGCCAAGGCGGGGGAATGAACACCGGGGAGCTGTTTTTT
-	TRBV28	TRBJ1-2	CASSLGRAYGYTF	TGTGCCAGCAGTTTAGGCAGGGCTTATGGCTACACCTTC